The rows below give T cell receptor beta chains drawn from one sample of a study of cytomegalovirus exposure and HLA in healthy donors. Profiling relied on immunoSEQ multiplex PCR, and the TCRdb table lists in-frame clones only, not all of them. The table lists 130,000 or so clones, approximately 79% of them singletons. The sequencing sample was made of PBMCs. Receptors originate from a male donor in good health and CMV-seronegative. Both conserved end residues are trimmed from each CDR3.

V: TRBV10-3
CDR3: AISEKDRANA

V: TRBV2
CDR3: ASSDGRQGSKTEAF

V: TRBV9
CDR3: ASREGTGVSGELF

V: TRBV29-1
CDR3: SVAPRDSPTDTQY

V: TRBV4-3
CDR3: ASSQDSGTGEEKLF

V: TRBV9
CDR3: ASSGGLAGYEQY

V: TRBV15
CDR3: ATSRDGGANNSPLH

V: TRBV11-3
CDR3: ASSLSGQDNSPLH

V: TRBV6-1
CDR3: ASSVYTGGITGELF

V: TRBV4-1
CDR3: ASSQETVRGLF

V: TRBV21-1
CDR3: ASSKAPESKTDRGRYSNQPQH

V: TRBV15
CDR3: ATSRGTDQETQY

V: TRBV7-8
CDR3: ASSLSGGMGVLTDTQY

V: TRBV30
CDR3: AWSGNREDIQY

V: TRBV7-2
CDR3: ASSSGTRYSNQPQH

V: TRBV27
CDR3: ASSLLGRNTEAF

V: TRBV6-5
CDR3: ASSSDRGLSEQY

V: TRBV30
CDR3: AWSSTGFYEQY

V: TRBV5-1
CDR3: ASSSTGSGANVLT

V: TRBV6-5
CDR3: ASSTDRGGNQPQH